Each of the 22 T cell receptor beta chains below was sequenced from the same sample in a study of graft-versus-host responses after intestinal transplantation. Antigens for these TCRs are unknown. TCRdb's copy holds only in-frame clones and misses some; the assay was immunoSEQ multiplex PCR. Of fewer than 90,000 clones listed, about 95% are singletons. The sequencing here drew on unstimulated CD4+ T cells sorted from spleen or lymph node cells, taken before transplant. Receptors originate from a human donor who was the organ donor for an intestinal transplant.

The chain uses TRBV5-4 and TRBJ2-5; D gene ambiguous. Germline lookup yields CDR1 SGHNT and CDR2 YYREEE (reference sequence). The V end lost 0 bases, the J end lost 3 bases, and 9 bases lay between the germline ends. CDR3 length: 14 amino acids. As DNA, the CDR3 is TGTGCCAGCAGCTTGGTGGGGTCGGAAGAGACCCAGTACTTC. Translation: CASSLVGSEETQYF.

The CDR3 reads CASSLGFTDTQYF. The CDR3 DNA follows: TGTGCCAGCAGCTTGGGGTTTACAGATACGCAGTATTTT. The gene calls are TRBV5-7 and TRBJ2-3, with D unresolved. TRBV5-7 is flagged as an ORF with uncertain function. The CDR3 is made up of 13 amino acids. The V and J ends lost 0 bases and 3 bases respectively, with 5 bases between them.

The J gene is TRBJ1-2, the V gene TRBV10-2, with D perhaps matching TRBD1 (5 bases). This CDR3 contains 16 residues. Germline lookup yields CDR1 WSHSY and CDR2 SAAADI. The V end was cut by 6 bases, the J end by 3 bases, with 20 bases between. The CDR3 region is CASRVAGMLGYYGYTF. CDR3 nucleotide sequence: TGCGCCAGCAGGGTGGCAGGGATGCTTGGGTACTATGGCTACACCTTC.

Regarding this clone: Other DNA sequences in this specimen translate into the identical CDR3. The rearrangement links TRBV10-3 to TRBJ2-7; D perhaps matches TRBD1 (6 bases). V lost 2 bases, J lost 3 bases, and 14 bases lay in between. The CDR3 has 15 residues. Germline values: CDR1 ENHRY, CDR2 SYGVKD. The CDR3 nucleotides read TGTGCCATCAGTGAGCCAGGACAGAAACTCTACGAGCAGTACTTC. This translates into CAISEPGQKLYEQYF.

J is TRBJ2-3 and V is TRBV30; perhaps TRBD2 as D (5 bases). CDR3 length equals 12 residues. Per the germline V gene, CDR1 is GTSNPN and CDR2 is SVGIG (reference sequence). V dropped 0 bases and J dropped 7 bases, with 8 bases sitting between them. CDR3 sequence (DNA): TGTGCCTGGAGTGTCTCGGGGTATACGCAGTATTTT. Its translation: CAWSVSGYTQYF.

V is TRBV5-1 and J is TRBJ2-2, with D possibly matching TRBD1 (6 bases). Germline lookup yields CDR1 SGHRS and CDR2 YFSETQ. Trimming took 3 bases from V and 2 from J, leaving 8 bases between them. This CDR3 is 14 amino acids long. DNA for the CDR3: TGCGCCAGCAGCTCGGACAGTAACACCGGGGAGCTGTTTTTT. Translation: CASSSDSNTGELFF.

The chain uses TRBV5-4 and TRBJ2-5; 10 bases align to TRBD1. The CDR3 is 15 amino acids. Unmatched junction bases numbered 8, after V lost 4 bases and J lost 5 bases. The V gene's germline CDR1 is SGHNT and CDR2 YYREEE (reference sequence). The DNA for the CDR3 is TGTGCCAGCAGCCCCGGGGACAGGGGACCGGAGACCCAGTACTTC. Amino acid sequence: CASSPGDRGPETQYF.

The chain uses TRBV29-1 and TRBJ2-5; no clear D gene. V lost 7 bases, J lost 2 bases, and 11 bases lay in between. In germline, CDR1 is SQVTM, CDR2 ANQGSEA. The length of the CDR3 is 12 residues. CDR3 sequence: CSGSPVQETQYF. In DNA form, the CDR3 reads TGCAGCGGATCTCCCGTACAAGAGACCCAGTACTTC.

The CDR3 reads CASSPGGPNEKLFF. Written as DNA, the CDR3 is TGTGCCAGCAGTCCTGGGGGGCCTAATGAAAAACTGTTTTTT. The gene calls are TRBV28 and TRBJ1-4, with D maybe TRBD1 (6 bases). The CDR3 spans 14 residues. Per germline, CDR1 MDHEN and CDR2 SYDVKM. Trimming stripped 5 bases from V and 3 bases from J, with 10 bases between.

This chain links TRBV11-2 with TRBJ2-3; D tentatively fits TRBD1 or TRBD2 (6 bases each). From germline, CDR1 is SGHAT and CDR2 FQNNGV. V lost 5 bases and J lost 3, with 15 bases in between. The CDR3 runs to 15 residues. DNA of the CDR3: TGTGCCAGCAGCCAGCCGGGGGCGCCGACAGATACGCAGTATTTT. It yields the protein CASSQPGAPTDTQYF.

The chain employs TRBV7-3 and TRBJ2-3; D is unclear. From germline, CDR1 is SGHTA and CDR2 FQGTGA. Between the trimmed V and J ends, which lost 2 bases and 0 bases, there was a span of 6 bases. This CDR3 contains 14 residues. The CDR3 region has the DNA TGTGCCAGCAGCTTACTATCTAGCACAGATACGCAGTATTTT. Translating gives CASSLLSSTDTQYF.

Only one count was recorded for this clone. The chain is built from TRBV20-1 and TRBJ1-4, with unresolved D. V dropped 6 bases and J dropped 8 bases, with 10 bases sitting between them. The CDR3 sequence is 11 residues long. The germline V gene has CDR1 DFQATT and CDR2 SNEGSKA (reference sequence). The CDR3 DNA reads TGCAGTGCCAGGCTTAGAGAAAAACTGTTTTTT. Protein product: CSARLREKLFF.

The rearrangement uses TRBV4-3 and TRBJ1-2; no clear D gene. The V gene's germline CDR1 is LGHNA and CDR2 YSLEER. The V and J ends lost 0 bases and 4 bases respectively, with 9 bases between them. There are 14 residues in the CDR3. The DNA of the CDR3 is TGCGCCAGCAGCCAAGATCCCGGGCCCTATGGCTACACCTTC. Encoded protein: CASSQDPGPYGYTF.

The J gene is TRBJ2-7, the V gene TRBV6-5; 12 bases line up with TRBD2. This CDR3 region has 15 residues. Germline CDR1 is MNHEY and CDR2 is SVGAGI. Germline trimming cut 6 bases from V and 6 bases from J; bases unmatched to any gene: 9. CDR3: CASSPLAGGLSEQYF. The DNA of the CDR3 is TGTGCCAGCAGCCCCCTAGCGGGGGGGCTCTCCGAGCAGTACTTC.

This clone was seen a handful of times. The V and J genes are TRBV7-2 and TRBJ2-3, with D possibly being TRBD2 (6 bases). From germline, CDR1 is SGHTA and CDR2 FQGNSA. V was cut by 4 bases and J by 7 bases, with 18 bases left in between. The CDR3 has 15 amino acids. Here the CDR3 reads CASSSPRDWENTQYF. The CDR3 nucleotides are TGTGCCAGCAGCTCCCCCAGGGACTGGGAGAATACGCAGTATTTT.

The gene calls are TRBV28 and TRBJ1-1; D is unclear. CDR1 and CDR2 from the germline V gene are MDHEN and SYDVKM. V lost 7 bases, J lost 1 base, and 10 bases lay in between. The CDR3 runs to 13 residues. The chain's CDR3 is CASILTPNTEAFF. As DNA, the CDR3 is TGTGCCAGCATCCTGACACCGAACACTGAAGCTTTCTTT. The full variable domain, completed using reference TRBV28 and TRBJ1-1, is DVKVTQSSRYLVKRTGEKVFLECVQDMDHENMFWYRQDPGLGLRLIYFSYDVKMKEKGDIPEGYSVSREKKERFSLILESASTNQTSMYLCASILTPNTEAFFGQGTRLTVV.

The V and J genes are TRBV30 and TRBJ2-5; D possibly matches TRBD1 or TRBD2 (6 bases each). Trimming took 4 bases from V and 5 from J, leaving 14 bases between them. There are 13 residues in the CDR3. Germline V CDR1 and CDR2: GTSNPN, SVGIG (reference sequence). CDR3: CAWTRGVPETQYF. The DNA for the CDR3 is TGTGCCTGGACTAGGGGGGTCCCGGAGACCCAGTACTTC.

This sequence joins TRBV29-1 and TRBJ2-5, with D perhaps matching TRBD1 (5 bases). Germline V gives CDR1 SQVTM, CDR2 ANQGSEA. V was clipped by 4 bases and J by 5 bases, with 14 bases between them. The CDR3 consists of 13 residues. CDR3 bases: TGCAGCGTTGGCACAGGACAACGGGAGACCCAGTACTTC. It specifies CSVGTGQRETQYF.

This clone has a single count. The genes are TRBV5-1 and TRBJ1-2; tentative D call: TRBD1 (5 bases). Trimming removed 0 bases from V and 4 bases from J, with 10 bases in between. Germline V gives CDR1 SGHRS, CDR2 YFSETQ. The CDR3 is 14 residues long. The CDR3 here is CASSLEQGRYGYTF. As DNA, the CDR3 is TGCGCCAGCAGCTTGGAGCAGGGACGCTATGGCTACACCTTC.

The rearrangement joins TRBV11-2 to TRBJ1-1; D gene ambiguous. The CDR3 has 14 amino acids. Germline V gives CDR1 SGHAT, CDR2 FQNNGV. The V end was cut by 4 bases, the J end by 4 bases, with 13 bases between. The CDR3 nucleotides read TGTGCCAGCAGCTCAGGCCGTTCGAGCACTGAAGCTTTCTTT. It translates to CASSSGRSSTEAFF.

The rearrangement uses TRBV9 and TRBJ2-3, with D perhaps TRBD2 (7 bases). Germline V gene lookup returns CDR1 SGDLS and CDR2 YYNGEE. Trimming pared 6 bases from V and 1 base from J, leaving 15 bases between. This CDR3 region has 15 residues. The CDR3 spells CASKTGGGGTDTQYF. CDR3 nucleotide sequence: TGTGCCAGCAAGACGGGGGGCGGGGGCACAGATACGCAGTATTTT.

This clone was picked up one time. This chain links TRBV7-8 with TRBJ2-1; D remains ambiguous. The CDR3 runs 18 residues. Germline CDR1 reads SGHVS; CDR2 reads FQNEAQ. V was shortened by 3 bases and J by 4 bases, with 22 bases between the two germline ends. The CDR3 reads CASSLSPPRANTYNEQFF. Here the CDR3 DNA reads TGTGCCAGCAGCTTGTCCCCGCCCCGGGCCAACACGTACAATGAGCAGTTCTTC.